The 12 T cell receptor beta chains presented below share a single source sample, sequenced in a study of CD8 T cells in ankylosing spondylitis. TCRdb re-called the 5' RACE reads with MiXCR, one entry per CDR3 protein. This sample has 200,000 or so distinct CDR3 sequences, with 10% to 15% found just once. The material sequenced was blood, either unsorted or a sorted T cell fraction (not recorded which). The receptors come from a female donor with ankylosing spondylitis or in good health (not recorded which).

In this sample, this clonotype turned up a few times. This chain uses TRBV3-1 with TRBJ1-1; D is perhaps TRBD1 (6 bases). V shed 3 bases and J shed 12 bases, with 14 bases lying between them. This CDR3 comprises 12 residues. The germline CDR1 and CDR2 sequences are LGHDT and YNNKEL (reference sequence). CDR3 nucleotide sequence: TGTGCCAGCAGCCAGGGGGCCATGGAAACTTTCTTT. It codes for CASSQGAMETFF.

The chain is built from TRBV7-9 and TRBJ2-2, with 7 bases fitting TRBD1. This CDR3 has 17 residues. In germline, CDR1 is SEHNR, CDR2 FQNEAQ (reference sequence). The V gene end was trimmed by 5 bases and the J gene end by 1 base; junction bases not matched to a gene: 10. The CDR3 nucleotides read TGTGCCAGCAGCCCCGCCCCCGGGACAGTGAACACCGGGGAGCTGTTTTTT. It translates to CASSPAPGTVNTGELFF.

This clonotype was observed at least ten times. The chain employs TRBV27 and TRBJ1-6; D unclear. Germline V gene sequence: CDR1 MNHEY, CDR2 SMNVEV (reference sequence). The ends were cut back, 6 bases at V and 8 bases at J, with 14 bases in the middle. The CDR3 loop spans 14 amino acids. CDR3 sequence reads: CASRPGSEYSPLHF. CDR3 bases: TGTGCCAGCAGACCGGGATCTGAATATTCACCCCTCCACTTT.

This clonotype has ten or more counts. The chain employs TRBV4-3 and TRBJ2-4; no clear D. The germline V and J ends were trimmed by 0 bases and 6 bases, with 15 bases remaining between them. This CDR3 region has 16 residues. Germline V lookup: CDR1 LGHNA, CDR2 YSLEER. The CDR3 region has the DNA TGCGCCAGCAGCCAAGAGGGTGAAGGGTCTGTAAACATTCAGTACTTC. Translation gives CASSQEGEGSVNIQYF.

This clonotype has ten or more counts. The chain uses TRBV7-3 and TRBJ2-5; D possibly corresponds to TRBD2 (5 bases). Trimming took off 6 bases at V and 0 bases at J, with 8 bases between the two ends. The CDR3 runs 13 residues. Germline V gene data show CDR1 as SGHTA and CDR2 as FQGTGA. CDR3 sequence: CASRSGNQETQYF. CDR3 DNA: TGTGCCAGCAGGTCGGGGAACCAAGAGACCCAGTACTTC.

This clonotype came up a few times. The V call is TRBV7-2, the J call TRBJ2-1; D not resolved. Germline CDR1 and CDR2: SGHTA and FQGNSA. The length of the CDR3 is 14 residues. The germline V and J ends were trimmed by 1 base and 8 bases, with 12 bases remaining between them. CDR3 loop: CASSLVGPSDEQFF. CDR3 DNA: TGTGCCAGCAGCTTAGTAGGTCCCTCGGATGAGCAGTTCTTC.

This clonotype has ten or more counts. This sequence joins TRBV12-3 or TRBV12-4 and TRBJ1-3; no firm D call. CDR3 size: 11 residues. Trimming left V 6 bases short and J 9 bases short, with 9 bases between. This CDR3 reads CASSPDFTIYF. CDR3 DNA sequence: TGTGCCAGCAGCCCGGACTTCACCATATATTTT.

This clonotype was detected ten times or more. This sequence joins TRBV7-9 and TRBJ1-5, with D uncertain. The V gene lost 5 bases and the J gene lost 4 bases, with 6 bases spanning the gap. Looked up from germline, CDR1 is SEHNR and CDR2 is FQNEAQ (reference sequence). There are 12 residues in the CDR3. This CDR3 reads CASSAQNQPQHF. Here the CDR3 DNA reads TGTGCCAGCAGCGCTCAAAATCAGCCCCAGCATTTT.

The genes are TRBV12-3 or TRBV12-4 and TRBJ2-2; D possibly uses TRBD1 or TRBD2 (5 bases each). Trimming took 6 bases from V and 5 from J, leaving 16 bases between them. The CDR3 runs 15 residues. The CDR3 loop reads CASRTGTIGTGELFF. Written as DNA, the CDR3 is TGTGCCAGCAGAACGGGGACGATCGGGACCGGGGAGCTGTTTTTT.

This clonotype came up many times. V is TRBV28 and J is TRBJ2-1, with D perhaps TRBD1 (5 bases). The V and J ends lost 6 bases and 4 bases respectively, with 13 bases between them. Germline values: CDR1 MDHEN, CDR2 SYDVKM. The CDR3 length is 14 residues. DNA for the CDR3: TGTGCCAGCAGGGGGCAGGGCAAATACAATGAGCAGTTCTTC. Amino acid sequence: CASRGQGKYNEQFF. Filled out from reference TRBV28 and TRBJ2-1, the complete variable domain reads DVKVTQSSRYLVKRTGEKVFLECVQDMDHENMFWYRQDPGLGLRLIYFSYDVKMKEKGDIPEGYSVSREKKERFSLILESASTNQTSMYLCASRGQGKYNEQFFGPGTRLTVL.

As to this clonotype: One end of the junction varies from germline; a read error may be responsible. The chain is built from TRBV20-1 and TRBJ2-5; 9 bases are a match to TRBD2. Germline V gene data show CDR1 as DFQATT and CDR2 as SNEGSKA (reference sequence). The CDR3 is 16 residues long. CDR3 sequence reads: CCARDRLAGDVETQYF. The CDR3 coding sequence is TGCTGTGCTAGAGATCGGTTAGCGGGAGACGTAGAGACCCAGTACTTC.

This rearrangement joins TRBV7-3 to TRBJ2-5, with a possible D match to TRBD1 (6 bases). This CDR3 has 13 amino acids. The germline V gene has CDR1 SGHTA and CDR2 FQGTGA. The V end was cut by 5 bases, the J end by 0 bases, with 7 bases between. The CDR3 DNA reads TGTGCCAGCAGCCAGGGGTACCAAGAGACCCAGTACTTC. Translating gives CASSQGYQETQYF.